These T cell receptor beta chains were read from a single sample in a study of blood T cell repertoires in COVID-19. Sequencing used immunoSEQ multiplex PCR; TCRdb keeps in-frame clones, though not all of them. The sample has roughly 130,000 clones, 80% to 85% seen once; the top ten hold under 15%. The source material was peripheral blood. The receptor set was obtained from a woman aged 25 to 39 who had recovered from COVID-19. The CDR3 runs from the conserved cysteine through the conserved F or W. A D gene is named only where the DNA matches it firmly.

J gene: TRBJ1-6
V gene: TRBV4-1
D gene: .
CDR3 protein: CASTIRDTYNSPLHF

J gene: TRBJ1-2
V gene: TRBV6-5
D gene: .
CDR3 protein: CASTPGVRDYGYTF

J gene: TRBJ2-5
V gene: TRBV19
D gene: .
CDR3 protein: CASSLDSQETQYF

J gene: TRBJ2-1
V gene: TRBV6-5
D gene: .
CDR3 protein: CATSLGTPSYNEQFF

J gene: TRBJ1-1
V gene: TRBV5-1
D gene: .
CDR3 protein: CASSLGAAVLYTEAFF

J gene: TRBJ2-1
V gene: TRBV10-3
D gene: .
CDR3 protein: CASSAAGNEQFF

J gene: TRBJ1-5
V gene: TRBV19
D gene: .
CDR3 protein: CAGGNQRAPAWSNQPQHF

J gene: TRBJ1-2
V gene: TRBV29-1
D gene: .
CDR3 protein: CSVDEGLRRGNYGYTF

J gene: TRBJ2-7
V gene: TRBV7-7
D gene: .
CDR3 protein: CASSLDGLREQYF

J gene: TRBJ1-1
V gene: TRBV20-1
D gene: .
CDR3 protein: CSARVQGEAFF

J gene: TRBJ2-5
V gene: TRBV18
D gene: .
CDR3 protein: CASSPPEGRETQYF

J gene: TRBJ2-2
V gene: TRBV25-1
D gene: .
CDR3 protein: CASCHRDTGELFF

J gene: TRBJ1-3
V gene: TRBV5-1
D gene: .
CDR3 protein: CASSRTAGNTIYF

J gene: TRBJ2-1
V gene: TRBV6-2/TRBV6-3
D gene: TRBD2
CDR3 protein: CASSYGLAWNEQFF

J gene: TRBJ1-4
V gene: TRBV19
D gene: .
CDR3 protein: CASSARTTTNEKLFF

J gene: TRBJ2-1
V gene: TRBV15
D gene: .
CDR3 protein: CATSRDADEQFF

J gene: TRBJ2-1
V gene: TRBV7-2
D gene: TRBD2
CDR3 protein: CASSYSGTSGRRNEQFF